The clone carrying this TCR beta chain was counted at least ten times. Template switching with 5'RACE generated the TCR cDNA and added a universal primer site and UMIs. TCRdb used MiXCR to reprocess the 5' RACE reads, holding one entry per CDR3 protein. The sample includes 200,000 to 300,000 distinct CDR3 sequences, around 13% of them seen just once. This sample is drawn from a study of T cells after yellow fever vaccination. CDR1 is LGHNA and CDR2 is YSLEER in the germline V gene. The CDR3 extends over 13 amino acids. V lost 2 bases and J lost 4, with 9 bases in between. This clonotype was obtained from a young man who received the YFV17D yellow fever vaccine. Sequences were derived from CD4+ T cells sorted from PBMCs, sampled 45 days after the yellow fever booster vaccination. The chain has TRBV4-3 and TRBJ2-7, with D possibly matching TRBD1 (5 bases). CDR3 coding DNA: TGCGCCAGCAGCCAACCTGGGGCTTACGAGCAGTACTTC. Its translation: CASSQPGAYEQYF.